This TCR beta chain was obtained from a study of early T cells in non-severe SARS-CoV-2 infection. Study-level information: Sequencing input comprised bulk RNA from unsorted whole blood; chain pairing was not available.

Germline V gives CDR1 MGHRA, CDR2 YSYEKL. The V end was cut by 3 bases, the J end by 5 bases, with 17 bases between. This CDR3 comprises 16 residues. cDNA molecules, individually, were tagged with unique molecular identifiers. TCRdb reanalysed the 5' RACE reads using MiXCR and keeps one entry per CDR3 protein. The sample records more than 35,000 distinct CDR3 sequences, approximately 6% being singletons. General study points: Matching with VDJdb favored anti-spike CD8 responses (missing private and CD4 specificities).

In regard to this clonotype: Its antigen is unidentified. A much larger clone differs from this one at a single base, so this may be a read error.

Source material: whole blood. The gene calls are TRBV4-1 and TRBJ2-1, with a possible D match to TRBD2 (5 bases). This TCR derives from an adult who was a healthcare worker with PCR-confirmed SARS-CoV-2 infection or an uninfected control (not recorded which). The CDR3 here is CASSHPAASHNNEQFF. The CDR3 nucleotides are TGCGCCAGCAGCCACCCTGCGGCTAGCCATAACAATGAGCAGTTCTTC.